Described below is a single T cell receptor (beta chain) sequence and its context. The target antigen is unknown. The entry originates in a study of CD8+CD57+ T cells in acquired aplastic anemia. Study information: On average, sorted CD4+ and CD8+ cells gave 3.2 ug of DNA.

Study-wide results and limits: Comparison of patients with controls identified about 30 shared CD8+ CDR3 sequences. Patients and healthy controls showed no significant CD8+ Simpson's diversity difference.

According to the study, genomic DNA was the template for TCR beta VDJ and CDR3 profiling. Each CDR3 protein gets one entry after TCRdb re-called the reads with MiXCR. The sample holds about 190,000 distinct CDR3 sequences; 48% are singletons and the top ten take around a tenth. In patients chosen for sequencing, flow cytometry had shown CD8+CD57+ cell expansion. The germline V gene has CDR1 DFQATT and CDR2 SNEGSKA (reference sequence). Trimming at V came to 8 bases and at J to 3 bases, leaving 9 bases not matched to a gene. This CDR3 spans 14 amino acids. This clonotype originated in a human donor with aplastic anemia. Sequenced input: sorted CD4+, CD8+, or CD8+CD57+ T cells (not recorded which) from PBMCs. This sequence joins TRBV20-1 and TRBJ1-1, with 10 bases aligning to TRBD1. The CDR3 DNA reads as TGCAGTTCCGGGGACAGGGGAAGGGACACTGAAGCTTTCTTT. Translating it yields CSSGDRGRDTEAFF.